Listed below are T cell receptor beta chains from one sample, sequenced in a study of neurological immune-mediated disorders. TCRdb re-called the 5' RACE reads with MiXCR, one entry per CDR3 protein. Altogether under 90,000 distinct CDR3 sequences are present, around a tenth being singletons, with the ten largest covering around 1.8%. Sequencing was carried out using PBMCs. The receptors shown here come from a middle-aged man in good health. Each CDR3 is given with its conserved first and last residue. A D gene is named only where the DNA matches it firmly. Size values are once, few and many counts, or a class for expanded clones, and some rows have none.

TRBV9	-	TRBJ2-5	many	CASSQPKGETQYF	TGTGCCAGCAGCCAACCGAAGGGGGAGACCCAGTACTTC
TRBV7-3	TRBD2	TRBJ2-1	many	CASSLLAGGYNEQFF	TGTGCCAGCAGCTTACTAGCGGGAGGTTACAATGAGCAGTTCTTC
TRBV7-6	-	TRBJ2-3	many	CASSLAGETDTQYF	TGTGCCAGCAGCTTAGCGGGAGAAACAGATACGCAGTATTTT
TRBV7-2	TRBD1	TRBJ2-5	many	CASSHQGAQETQYF	TGTGCCAGCAGCCACCAGGGGGCCCAAGAGACCCAGTACTTC
TRBV20-1	TRBD1	TRBJ2-7	many	CSAGTGGRGQYF	TGCAGTGCTGGGACAGGGGGGAGAGGGCAGTACTTC
TRBV5-1	-	TRBJ1-1	-	CASLPSGGLNTEAFF	TGCGCCAGCCTCCCGTCGGGGGGGCTGAACACTGAAGCTTTCTTT
TRBV4-2	-	TRBJ1-3	many	CASSQDVGDSIYF	TGTGCCAGCAGCCAAGATGTGGGAGACTCGATATATTTT
TRBV27	-	TRBJ2-2	many	CASSFMATNTGELFF	TGTGCCAGCAGTTTTATGGCTACCAACACCGGGGAGCTGTTTTTT
TRBV5-1	-	TRBJ2-2	many	CASSLTGPGELFF	TGCGCCAGCAGCTTGACAGGGCCCGGGGAGCTGTTTTTT
TRBV12-3/TRBV12-4	-	TRBJ1-5	-	CASSSQGFNQPQHF	TGTGCCAGCAGTTCTCAGGGGTTCAATCAGCCCCAGCATTTT
TRBV20-1	-	TRBJ1-5	many	CSARVGGDQPQHF	TGCAGTGCCAGGGTGGGGGGTGATCAGCCCCAGCATTTT
TRBV7-9	-	TRBJ2-3	many	CASSFNGGDTQYF	TGTGCCAGCAGCTTTAACGGGGGAGATACGCAGTATTTT
TRBV10-3	-	TRBJ2-6	-	CVTQGPGSNVLTF	TGTGTCACCCAGGGACCCGGGTCCAACGTCCTGACTTTC
TRBV9	TRBD2	TRBJ2-1	few	CASSPRSGTRGGYNEQFF	TGTGCCAGCAGCCCAAGATCCGGGACTAGGGGGGGTTACAATGAGCAGTTCTTC
TRBV28	TRBD2	TRBJ2-7	many	CASSPRTSGSYTSYEQYF	TGTGCCAGCAGTCCCCGGACTAGCGGGAGTTATACCTCCTACGAGCAGTACTTC
TRBV7-2	TRBD1	TRBJ2-4	many	CASSLESWGQGAAKNIQYF	TGTGCCAGCAGCTTAGAAAGCTGGGGACAGGGGGCGGCCAAAAACATTCAGTACTTC
TRBV7-3	TRBD2	TRBJ2-2	many	CASSLAGVPLTGELFF	TGTGCCAGCAGCCTAGCGGGAGTGCCATTGACCGGGGAGCTGTTTTTT
TRBV7-2	TRBD1	TRBJ2-3	many	CASSLLATGSSYF	TGTGCCAGCAGCTTATTAGCGACAGGGAGTTCGTATTTT
TRBV29-1	TRBD1	TRBJ1-2	few	CSVDIDRGSNYGYTF	TGCAGCGTCGATATCGACAGGGGTTCTAACTATGGCTACACCTTC
TRBV2	TRBD2	TRBJ2-1	many	CASSLTSGTYNEQFF	TGTGCCAGCAGCTTAACTAGCGGGACCTACAATGAGCAGTTCTTC
TRBV11-2	-	TRBJ2-5	many	CASSKDRQETQYF	TGTGCCAGCAGCAAGGACAGACAAGAGACCCAGTACTTC
TRBV29-1	-	TRBJ2-1	-	CSVSGNYNEQFF	TGCAGCGTCTCCGGAAATTACAATGAGCAGTTCTTC
TRBV6-6	-	TRBJ1-6	many	CASRPPGAELGRNSPLHF	TGTGCCAGCAGACCGCCAGGGGCCGAGCTCGGGAGGAATTCACCCCTCCACTTT
TRBV20-1	-	TRBJ2-2	few	CSARDRNHPTGELFF	TGCAGTGCTAGAGATCGCAACCACCCCACCGGGGAGCTGTTTTTT
TRBV7-9	-	TRBJ1-2	many	CASSLIGHGYGYTF	TGTGCCAGCAGTCTCATTGGACACGGCTATGGCTACACCTTC
TRBV20-1	-	TRBJ2-7	many	CSASEGYEQYF	TGCAGTGCGAGCGAGGGTTACGAGCAGTACTTC
TRBV7-8	-	TRBJ2-3	many	CASSFMVDTQYF	TGTGCCAGCAGCTTCATGGTAGATACGCAGTATTTT
TRBV20-1	-	TRBJ1-2	many	CSAARELGYTF	TGCAGTGCCGCCAGGGAATTGGGCTACACCTTC
TRBV2	-	TRBJ2-3	many	CASSALQTDTQYF	TGTGCCAGCAGTGCTCTCCAAACAGATACGCAGTATTTT
TRBV6-6	TRBD2	TRBJ2-5	many	CASSLPPSGGPTQYF	TGTGCCAGCAGCCTTCCCCCTAGCGGGGGTCCGACCCAGTACTTC
TRBV12-3/TRBV12-4	TRBD2	TRBJ2-1	many	CASGGLAGANEQFF	TGTGCCAGCGGGGGACTAGCGGGGGCAAATGAGCAGTTCTTC
TRBV29-1	-	TRBJ2-5	many	CSVGSGGETQYF	TGCAGCGTTGGGTCAGGAGGAGAGACCCAGTACTTC
TRBV12-3/TRBV12-4	TRBD2	TRBJ2-7	many	CASSLEASGSVYEQYF	TGTGCCAGCAGTTTAGAGGCTAGCGGGAGTGTCTACGAGCAGTACTTC
TRBV4-2	-	TRBJ2-3	-	CASSQGTRSTSTDTQYF	TGTGCCAGCAGCCAGGGCACGCGGAGCACTAGCACAGATACGCAGTATTTT
TRBV7-2	TRBD2	TRBJ2-2	many	CASSLLAGSGELFF	TGTGCCAGCAGCTTATTAGCGGGAAGCGGGGAGCTGTTTTTT
TRBV7-2	TRBD2	TRBJ2-2	many	CASSRTSGGITGELFF	TGTGCCAGCAGCAGGACTAGCGGGGGAATCACCGGGGAGCTGTTTTTT
TRBV12-3/TRBV12-4	-	TRBJ2-7	many	CASSLTPGAGYEQYF	TGTGCCAGCAGTTTAACCCCAGGGGCGGGGTACGAGCAGTACTTC
TRBV6-4	-	TRBJ2-3	many	CASSSLSSDTQYF	TGTGCCAGCAGTTCTTTATCGTCGGATACGCAGTATTTT
TRBV5-1	-	TRBJ2-1	many	CASSLGFGPPEGFF	TGCGCCAGCAGCTTGGGATTCGGTCCCCCGGAGGGGTTCTTC
TRBV6-1	-	TRBJ2-6	many	CASEMGYSGANVLTF	TGTGCCAGCGAAATGGGGTACTCTGGGGCCAACGTCCTGACTTTC